This T cell receptor beta chain was found in a study of PD-L1 blockade in urothelial cancer. Study-wide context: Each participant's history included 0 to 3 prior chemotherapy regimens.

Germline lookup yields CDR1 MNHEY and CDR2 SVGAGI. The junction had 5 bases not matched to a gene; V was cut back by 2 bases and J by 4 bases. CDR3 size: 14 residues. Only in-frame clones appear in the TCRdb table, and some are missing; sequencing was by immunoSEQ multiplex PCR. The data contain 50,000 or so clones, around 84% of them seen just once; the ten biggest clones take up about 20%. As for time point: pretreatment peripheral blood. Patients were living with locally advanced or metastatic urothelial carcinoma. The chain employs TRBV6-5 and TRBJ2-7; 7 bases agree with TRBD1. Here the sequenced sample was PBMCs, taken around atezolizumab (anti-PD-L1) treatment. The clonotype originates from a man in his 60s with urothelial cancer. Written as DNA, the CDR3 is TGTGCCAGCAGTTACGGGGGACAGTTATACGAGCAGTACTTC. Translating gives CASSYGGQLYEQYF.